Following are 29 T cell receptor beta chains from one sample sequenced in a study of regulatory T cells in long-lasting Graves disease. Researchers made TCR beta libraries by using iRepertoire HTBI primers and running Arm-PCR on CDR3 regions. TCRdb reprocessed the multiplex PCR reads with MiXCR, giving one entry per CDR3 protein. The sample has 400,000 or so distinct CDR3 sequences, about a quarter seen once. Noted time point: persistent/refractory GD, antithyroid drugs over 5 years with positive TRAb. PBMC-extracted RNA yielded the TCR library. The sequencing used peripheral blood mononuclear cells (PBMCs), collected when the disease was refractory, from a patient treated with antithyroid drugs. These receptors all come from a female donor with Graves disease.

A remark on this clonotype: A single base separates this from a much larger clone, so it may be a read error. This rearrangement joins TRBV7-2 to TRBJ2-5; 11 nucleotides align to TRBD2. J lost 4 bases, V lost 4 bases, and 8 bases had no gene match. CDR3 length: 16 residues. Looked up from germline, CDR1 is SGHTA and CDR2 is FQGNSA. The CDR3 sequence: CASSSPGSGRGETQYF. The CDR3 DNA sequence: TGTGCCAGCAGCTCGCCAGGTAGCGGGAGGGGAGAGACCCAGTACTTC.

This clonotype was seen more than once but under ten times. This chain's CDR3 is CASSEEFVGPSNQPQHF. Here the CDR3 DNA reads TGTGCCAGCAGTGAAGAGTTCGTAGGGCCTAGCAATCAGCCCCAGCATTTT. The chain links TRBV6-1 to TRBJ1-5; D remains ambiguous. This CDR3 region has 17 residues. Germline CDR1 and CDR2: MNHNS and SASEGT. Trimming shortened V by 1 base and J by 0 bases, and 13 bases separated the two germline ends.

The chain uses TRBV19 and TRBJ2-7; no definite D call. This CDR3 region has 14 residues. The germline V gene has CDR1 LNHDA and CDR2 SQIVND (reference sequence). V lost 1 base and J lost 0, with 7 bases in between. The DNA for the CDR3 is TGTGCCAGTAGTATAGTGGGCAACTCCTACGAGCAGTACTTC. This encodes CASSIVGNSYEQYF.

CDR3 bases: TGTGCCAGTAGTATAGCGGGGGCTTACACCGGGGAGCTGTTTTTT. It yields the protein CASSIAGAYTGELFF. The rearrangement links TRBV19 to TRBJ2-2, with D perhaps matching TRBD1 or TRBD2 (6 bases each). The CDR3 contains 15 residues. Per the germline V gene, CDR1 is LNHDA and CDR2 is SQIVND (reference sequence). Trimming took off 1 base at V and 3 bases at J, with 9 bases between the two ends.

This clonotype was picked up many times. The V and J genes are TRBV28 and TRBJ2-7; TRBD2 is a possible D gene (6 bases). Germline CDR1 MDHEN, CDR2 SYDVKM. The CDR3 spans 12 residues. Between the trimmed V and J ends, which lost 8 bases and 3 bases, there was a span of 11 bases. The CDR3 sequence is CASGQEGYEQYF. The CDR3 nucleotides are TGTGCCAGCGGCCAGGAGGGCTACGAGCAGTACTTC. Supplemented by reference TRBV28 and TRBJ2-7, the full variable domain reads DVKVTQSSRYLVKRTGEKVFLECVQDMDHENMFWYRQDPGLGLRLIYFSYDVKMKEKGDIPEGYSVSREKKERFSLILESASTNQTSMYLCASGQEGYEQYFGPGTRLTVT.

This clonotype has at least ten counts. The chain recombines TRBV7-8 with TRBJ2-5, with TRBD1 matching over 8 bases. The V and J ends lost 0 bases and 0 bases, in that order; junction bases with no gene match: 0. Germline CDR1 reads SGHVS; CDR2 reads FQNEAQ. This CDR3 region has 15 residues. The DNA of the CDR3 is TGTGCCAGCAGCTTAGCGGGACAGGACCAAGAGACCCAGTACTTC. It specifies CASSLAGQDQETQYF.

This clonotype showed up many times. This rearrangement joins TRBV12-3 or TRBV12-4 to TRBJ1-2, with TRBD1 identical over 11 bases. J gave up 8 bases and V 2 bases, and 7 bases lay outside the gene matches. This CDR3 is built from 15 residues. CDR3 in DNA: TGTGCCAGCAGTTTAACAGGACAGGGGGCTAAAGGCTACACCTTC. Amino acids: CASSLTGQGAKGYTF.

This chain links TRBV6-2 or TRBV6-3 with TRBJ1-2; 9 bases map to TRBD1. Looked up from germline, CDR1 is MNHEY and CDR2 is SVGEGT. The CDR3 totals 15 residues. V lost 6 bases and J lost 4; bases outside the gene matches: 9. CDR3 sequence: CASRPRDRVAYGYTF. CDR3 DNA: TGTGCCAGCAGGCCCCGGGACAGGGTTGCCTATGGCTACACCTTC.

With regard to this clonotype: A read error may produce the germline difference seen at one junction end. This chain joins TRBV2 and TRBJ2-7; TRBD1 might be the D (6 bases). The germline CDR1 and CDR2 sequences are SNHLY and FYNNEI. The CDR3 sequence is 13 residues long. This chain's CDR3 is CVSSKDSPYEQYF. The CDR3 DNA reads TGTGTCAGCAGTAAGGACAGCCCCTACGAGCAGTACTTC.

This clonotype was seen a handful of times. The chain joins TRBV7-3 to TRBJ1-1; 7 bases align to TRBD1. Germline CDR1 is SGHTA and CDR2 is FQGTGA. V shed 5 bases and J 3 bases; nucleotides not matched to a gene: 6. The CDR3 loop spans 14 amino acids. The CDR3 reads CASSPGGMDTEAFF. The DNA for the CDR3 is TGTGCCAGCAGCCCAGGGGGTATGGACACTGAAGCTTTCTTT. Full variable domain (outside the CDR3, taken from reference TRBV7-3 and TRBJ1-1): GAGVSQTPSNKVTEKGKYVELRCDPISGHTALYWYRQSLGQGPEFLIYFQGTGAADDSGLPNDRFFAVRPEGSVSTLKIQRTERGDSAVYLCASSPGGMDTEAFFGQGTRLTVV.

This clonotype was counted at least ten times. The chain carries TRBV12-3 or TRBV12-4 and TRBJ1-6; D is ambiguous. Trimming shortened V by 7 bases and J by 11 bases, and 18 bases separated the two germline ends. This CDR3 spans 14 amino acids. CDR3 sequence reads: CASNLDGHGAPLHF. The CDR3 DNA follows: TGTGCCAGCAACCTTGACGGCCATGGGGCACCCCTCCACTTT.

This clonotype has a handful of counts. The chain uses TRBV27 and TRBJ2-5; 11 bases align to TRBD2. CDR1 is MNHEY and CDR2 is SMNVEV in the germline V gene (reference sequence). CDR3 size: 16 residues. J lost 1 base, V lost 0 bases, and 1 base had no gene match. The CDR3 DNA reads as TGTGCCAGCAGTTTATCACTAGCGGGAGCCCAAGAGACCCAGTACTTC. Its protein is CASSLSLAGAQETQYF.

This chain uses TRBV5-1 with TRBJ2-7; 9 positions agree with TRBD1. With 3 bases clipped from V and 6 bases from J, the junction kept 7 bases outside the gene matches. CDR1 is SGHRS and CDR2 is YFSETQ in the germline V gene. This CDR3 contains 14 residues. The CDR3 DNA reads TGCGCCAGCAGCTACGGGGACAGGGAGGGCGAGCAGTACTTC. Its protein is CASSYGDREGEQYF.

The rearrangement links TRBV9 to TRBJ1-2, with D perhaps TRBD1 (6 bases). Germline V lookup: CDR1 SGDLS, CDR2 YYNGEE. The ends were cut back, 2 bases at V and 4 bases at J, with 12 bases in the middle. The length of the CDR3 is 14 residues. CDR3 DNA sequence: TGTGCCAGCAGCGTCGGGGGGGCTACCTATGGCTACACCTTC. It is translated as CASSVGGATYGYTF.

This clonotype was seen ten or more times. The rearrangement joins TRBV24-1 to TRBJ1-5, with D possibly matching TRBD1 (5 bases). The CDR3 runs to 15 residues. V lost 5 bases and J lost 3, with 13 bases in between. CDR1 KGHDR and CDR2 SFDVKD come from the germline V gene. CDR3 in DNA: TGTGCCACCAGTGGAGCGGGCAGGGACAATCAGCCCCAGCATTTT. This encodes CATSGAGRDNQPQHF.

This clonotype was observed many times. This chain connects TRBV28 to TRBJ1-5; D might be TRBD1 (6 bases). The CDR3 runs to 15 residues. Germline CDR1 reads MDHEN; CDR2 reads SYDVKM. Trimming cost V 5 bases and J 0 bases, with 11 bases left between them. The CDR3 reads CASSQGGYSNQPQHF. In nucleotides, the CDR3 is TGTGCCAGCAGTCAAGGGGGATATAGCAATCAGCCCCAGCATTTT.

This clonotype was detected ten times or more. The chain links TRBV2 to TRBJ2-7; possibly TRBD2 for D (6 bases). Germline V gene data show CDR1 as SNHLY and CDR2 as FYNNEI. This CDR3 is 13 amino acids long. Deletions cut 6 bases from V and 3 bases from J, with 12 bases between. CDR3 coding DNA: TGTGCCAGCAGATATACCGGGAGCTACGAGCAGTACTTC. It codes for CASRYTGSYEQYF.

V is TRBV5-1 and J is TRBJ2-7, with D perhaps TRBD2 (5 bases). Germline values: CDR1 SGHRS, CDR2 YFSETQ. The V end was cut by 3 bases, the J end by 5 bases, with 18 bases between. The CDR3 consists of 15 residues. CDR3: CASSYLADNWDEQYF. CDR3 bases: TGCGCCAGCAGCTATCTAGCTGATAACTGGGACGAGCAGTACTTC.

This clonotype came up many times. The chain joins TRBV2 to TRBJ1-5; 7 nucleotides agree with TRBD1. Germline assignment: CDR1 SNHLY and CDR2 FYNNEI. Unmatched junction bases numbered 4, after V lost 4 bases and J lost 1 base. This CDR3 is 15 amino acids long. CDR3 sequence reads: CASSAGGQSNQPQHF. The DNA for the CDR3 is TGTGCCAGCAGTGCTGGGGGACAGAGCAATCAGCCCCAGCATTTT.

The chain joins TRBV7-9 to TRBJ2-2; TRBD1 is a possible D gene (6 bases). The CDR3 loop spans 15 amino acids. Trimming stripped 6 bases from V and 6 bases from J, with 17 bases between. CDR1 and CDR2 (germline): SEHNR, FQNEAQ (reference sequence). CDR3 sequence: CASSQGIFDSGELFF. CDR3 nucleotide sequence: TGTGCCAGCAGTCAGGGGATCTTCGATTCCGGGGAGCTGTTTTTT.

With respect to this clonotype: This could be a read error, since a much larger clone is one nucleotide away. The J gene is TRBJ1-2, the V gene TRBV10-3; D is uncertain. Germline V lookup: CDR1 ENHRY, CDR2 SYGVKD. The CDR3 extends over 13 amino acids. The CDR3 DNA is TGTGCCATCAGTGAGGGGTACAGTTATGGCTGCACCTTC. Residues: CAISEGYSYGCTF.

This clonotype has ten or more counts. An end of the junction differs from the germline gene, which may be a read error. The genes are TRBV5-1 and TRBJ2-7; D is uncertain. Per the germline V gene, CDR1 is SGHRS and CDR2 is YFSETQ. The CDR3 runs to 14 residues. The CDR3 nucleotides are TGTGCCAGCAGCTTAGAACAAGGGACCTACGAGCAGTACTTC. It encodes CASSLEQGTYEQYF. The full variable domain, with the rest looked up from reference TRBV5-1 and TRBJ2-7, is KAGVTQTPRYLIKTRGQQVTLSCSPISGHRSVSWYQQTPGQGLQFLFEYFSETQRNKGNFPGRFSGRQFSNSRSEMNVSTLELGDSALYLCASSLEQGTYEQYFGPGTRLTVT.

There are many counts of this clonotype. The chain recombines TRBV3-1 with TRBJ2-2, with D uncertain. The CDR3 runs 15 residues. Germline V gene lookup returns CDR1 LGHDT and CDR2 YNNKEL (reference sequence). Trimming left V 3 bases short and J 4 bases short, with 12 bases between. In DNA, the CDR3 is TGTGCCAGCAGCCATCCACCGACCGTCACCGGGGAGCTGTTTTTT. Protein product: CASSHPPTVTGELFF.

This clonotype occurred many times. CDR3 nucleotide sequence: TGTGCCAGCAGTTTACGGCAGGTTACCTACGAGCAGTACTTC. Amino acid sequence: CASSLRQVTYEQYF. This chain uses TRBV28 with TRBJ2-7; D remains ambiguous. Germline CDR1 is MDHEN and CDR2 is SYDVKM. Trimming stripped 2 bases from V and 2 bases from J, with 10 bases between. The CDR3 totals 14 residues.

This clonotype showed up just a few times. The chain links TRBV9 to TRBJ2-2, with D possibly being TRBD1 (5 bases). The CDR3 extends over 16 amino acids. The germline gives CDR1 SGDLS, CDR2 YYNGEE. Trimming removed 0 bases at V and 4 bases at J, with 13 bases between. The CDR3 loop reads CASSVEAGSLTGELFF. CDR3 in DNA: TGTGCCAGCAGCGTAGAGGCAGGGTCCCTCACCGGGGAGCTGTTTTTT.

The V gene is TRBV6-1, the J gene TRBJ2-5; D remains ambiguous. CDR3 size: 16 residues. Germline lookup yields CDR1 MNHNS and CDR2 SASEGT. V shed 6 bases and J shed 2 bases, with 19 bases lying between them. The CDR3 DNA is TGTGCCAGCAGCCCCTTGGCCAGCGAGACGCAAGAGACCCAGTACTTC. Amino acids: CASSPLASETQETQYF.

This clonotype occurred many times. The chain recombines TRBV6-6 with TRBJ1-1; 10 nucleotides match TRBD1. V lost 0 bases, J lost 4 bases, and 5 bases stayed unmatched. This CDR3 comprises 16 residues. Germline V gene data show CDR1 as MNHNY and CDR2 as SVGAGI (reference sequence). CDR3 nucleotides: TGTGCCAGCAGTTACTCGAGGGACAGGGGAGGCACTGAAGCTTTCTTT. Its protein product is CASSYSRDRGGTEAFF.

Only a few counts were recorded for this clonotype. This rearrangement joins TRBV5-6 to TRBJ2-7; 7 nucleotides line up with TRBD2. The length of the CDR3 is 17 residues. V lost 3 bases to trimming and J lost 3 bases; unmatched junction nucleotides: 15. CDR1 is SGHDT and CDR2 is YYEEEE in the germline V gene. CDR3 in amino acids: CASSSLVWRESRYEQYF. In DNA, the CDR3 is TGTGCCAGCAGCTCCCTCGTTTGGCGGGAGTCGCGCTACGAGCAGTACTTC.

J is TRBJ2-7 and V is TRBV7-3; 12 nucleotides agree with TRBD1. The germline V gene has CDR1 SGHTA and CDR2 FQGTGA. V shed 4 bases, J shed 5 bases, and the junction held 3 bases outside the gene matches. The CDR3 contains 14 residues. The CDR3 here is CASSWGQGANEQYF. For the CDR3, the DNA is TGTGCCAGCAGCTGGGGACAGGGGGCGAACGAGCAGTACTTC.